This TCR beta chain was retrieved from a study of graft-versus-host responses after intestinal transplantation. Whole-study context: Transplants were multivisceral, liver-intestinal, or isolated intestinal. Recipients were all induced with anti-thymocyte globulin, then given tacrolimus and steroids for around three years. Whole-study findings and limits: GvH clones were identified in recipient marrow, with some first appearing in ileum or blood.

For this clone: Its antigen remains unidentified.

The table came from immunoSEQ multiplex PCR; TCRdb's copy has only in-frame clones and leaves some out. The data hold about 78,000 clones, with around 91% observed a single time. Looked up from germline, CDR1 is MDHEN and CDR2 is SYDVKM. The CDR3 is 13 amino acids. V lost 3 bases to trimming and J lost 4 bases, with 6 bases between them. The rearrangement uses TRBV28 and TRBJ1-4; the D is unclear. The sequence was obtained from a human donor who was the organ donor for an intestinal transplant. The sample in question was unstimulated CD8+ T cells sorted from spleen or lymph node cells, obtained before transplant. The DNA for the CDR3 is TGTGCCAGCAGTTTGAGACTTAATGAAAAACTGTTTTTT. The encoded protein is CASSLRLNEKLFF.